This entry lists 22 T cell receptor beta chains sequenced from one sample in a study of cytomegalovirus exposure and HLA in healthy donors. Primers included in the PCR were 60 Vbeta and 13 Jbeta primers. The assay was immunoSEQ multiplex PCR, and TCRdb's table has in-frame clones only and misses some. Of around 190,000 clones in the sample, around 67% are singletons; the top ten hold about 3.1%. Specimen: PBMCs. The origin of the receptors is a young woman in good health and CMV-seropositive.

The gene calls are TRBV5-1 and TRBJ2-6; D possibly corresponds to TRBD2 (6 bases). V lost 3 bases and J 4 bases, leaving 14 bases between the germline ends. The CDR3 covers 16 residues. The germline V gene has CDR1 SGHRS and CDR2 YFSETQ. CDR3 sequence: CASSSKTSSGANVLTF. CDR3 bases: TGCGCCAGCAGCTCGAAGACTAGTTCAGGGGCCAACGTCCTGACTTTC. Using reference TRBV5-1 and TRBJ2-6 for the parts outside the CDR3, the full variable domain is KAGVTQTPRYLIKTRGQQVTLSCSPISGHRSVSWYQQTPGQGLQFLFEYFSETQRNKGNFPGRFSGRQFSNSRSEMNVSTLELGDSALYLCASSSKTSSGANVLTFGAGSRLTVL.

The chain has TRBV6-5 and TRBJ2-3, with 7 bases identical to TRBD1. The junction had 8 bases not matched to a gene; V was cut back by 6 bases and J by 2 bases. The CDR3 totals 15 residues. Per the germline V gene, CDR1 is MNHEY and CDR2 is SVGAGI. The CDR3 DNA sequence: TGTGCCAGCAGGACAGGGATTGTGGACACAGATACGCAGTATTTT. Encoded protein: CASRTGIVDTDTQYF.

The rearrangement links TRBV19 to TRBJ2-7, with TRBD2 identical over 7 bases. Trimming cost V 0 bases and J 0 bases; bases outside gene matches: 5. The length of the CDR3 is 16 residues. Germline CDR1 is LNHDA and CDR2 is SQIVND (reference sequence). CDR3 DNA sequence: TGTGCCAGTAGTATAGATCCCAGCGGGGCCTCCTACGAGCAGTACTTC. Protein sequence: CASSIDPSGASYEQYF.

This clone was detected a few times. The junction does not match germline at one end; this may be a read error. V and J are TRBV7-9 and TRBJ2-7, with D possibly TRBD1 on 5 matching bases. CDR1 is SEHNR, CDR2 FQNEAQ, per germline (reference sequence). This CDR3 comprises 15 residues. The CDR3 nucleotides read TGTTCCAGCAGCTTAGTGCCAGGGCCCTCCTACGAGCAGTACTTC. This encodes CSSSLVPGPSYEQYF.

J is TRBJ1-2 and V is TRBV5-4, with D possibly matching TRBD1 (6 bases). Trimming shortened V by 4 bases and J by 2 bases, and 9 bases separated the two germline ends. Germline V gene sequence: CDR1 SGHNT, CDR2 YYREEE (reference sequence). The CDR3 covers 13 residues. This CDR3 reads CASSTQGNYGYTF. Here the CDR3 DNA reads TGTGCCAGCAGCACCCAGGGGAACTATGGCTACACCTTC.

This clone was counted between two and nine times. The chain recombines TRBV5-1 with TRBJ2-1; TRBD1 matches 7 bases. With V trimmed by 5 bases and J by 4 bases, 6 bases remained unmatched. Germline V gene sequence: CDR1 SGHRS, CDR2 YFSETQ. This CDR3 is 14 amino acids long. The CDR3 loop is CASSAGTAYNEQFF. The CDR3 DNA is TGCGCCAGCAGTGCCGGGACAGCGTACAATGAGCAGTTCTTC.

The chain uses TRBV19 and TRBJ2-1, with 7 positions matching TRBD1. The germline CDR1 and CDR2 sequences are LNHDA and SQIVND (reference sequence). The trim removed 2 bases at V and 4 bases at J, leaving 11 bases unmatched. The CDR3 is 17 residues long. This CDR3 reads CASSIKGAGAVYNEQFF. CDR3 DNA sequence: TGTGCCAGTAGTATAAAGGGGGCGGGCGCAGTTTACAATGAGCAGTTCTTC.

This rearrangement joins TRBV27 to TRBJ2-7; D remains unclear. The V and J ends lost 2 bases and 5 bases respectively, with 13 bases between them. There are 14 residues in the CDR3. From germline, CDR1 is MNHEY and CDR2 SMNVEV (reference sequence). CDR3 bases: TGTGCCAGCAGTTTACGGAGCTACCCGGACGAGCAGTACTTC. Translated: CASSLRSYPDEQYF.

The CDR3 protein is CASSVEGLRRDTQYF. The DNA for the CDR3 is TGTGCCAGCAGCGTAGAGGGACTGAGAAGAGATACGCAGTATTTT. This chain uses TRBV9 with TRBJ2-3; possible D gene TRBD2, 6 bases. V was pared by 0 bases and J by 5 bases, with 13 bases between. In germline, CDR1 is SGDLS, CDR2 YYNGEE. The length of the CDR3 is 15 residues.

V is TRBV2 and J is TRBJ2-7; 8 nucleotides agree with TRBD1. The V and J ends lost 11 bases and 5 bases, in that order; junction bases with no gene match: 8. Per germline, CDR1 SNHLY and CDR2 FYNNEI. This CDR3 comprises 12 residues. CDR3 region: CARDRGTNEQYF. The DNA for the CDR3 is TGTGCCCGCGACAGGGGAACGAACGAGCAGTACTTC.

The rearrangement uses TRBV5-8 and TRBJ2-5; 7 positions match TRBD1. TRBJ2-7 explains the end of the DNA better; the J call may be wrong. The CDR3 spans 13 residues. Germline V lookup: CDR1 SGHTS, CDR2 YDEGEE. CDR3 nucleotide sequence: TGTGCCAGCAGTAGGGGGCAAGGCTACGAGCAGTACTTC. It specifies CASSRGQGYEQYF.

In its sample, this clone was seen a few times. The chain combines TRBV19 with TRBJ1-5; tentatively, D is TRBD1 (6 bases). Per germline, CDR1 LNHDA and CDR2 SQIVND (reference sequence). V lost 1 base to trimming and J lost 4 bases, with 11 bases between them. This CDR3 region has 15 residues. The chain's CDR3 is CASSIGLRGNQPQHF. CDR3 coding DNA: TGTGCCAGTAGTATAGGACTCAGGGGAAATCAGCCCCAGCATTTT.

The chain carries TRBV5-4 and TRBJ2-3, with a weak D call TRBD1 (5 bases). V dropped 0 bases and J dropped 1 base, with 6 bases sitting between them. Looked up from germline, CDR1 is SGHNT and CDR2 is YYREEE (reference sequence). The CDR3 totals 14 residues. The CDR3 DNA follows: TGTGCCAGCAGCTTGGGACAGCGCACAGATACGCAGTATTTT. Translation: CASSLGQRTDTQYF. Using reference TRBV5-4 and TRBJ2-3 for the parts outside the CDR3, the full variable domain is ETGVTQSPTHLIKTRGQQVTLRCSSQSGHNTVSWYQQALGQGPQFIFQYYREEENGRGNFPPRFSGLQFPNYSSELNVNALELDDSALYLCASSLGQRTDTQYFGPGTRLTVL.

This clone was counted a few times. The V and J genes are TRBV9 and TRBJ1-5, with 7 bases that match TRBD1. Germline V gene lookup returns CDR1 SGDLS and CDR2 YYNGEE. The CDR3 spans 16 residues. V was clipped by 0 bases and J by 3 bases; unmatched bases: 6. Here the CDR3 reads CASSVVGDSFNQPQHF. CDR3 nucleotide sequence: TGTGCCAGCAGCGTAGTCGGGGACAGTTTCAATCAGCCCCAGCATTTT.

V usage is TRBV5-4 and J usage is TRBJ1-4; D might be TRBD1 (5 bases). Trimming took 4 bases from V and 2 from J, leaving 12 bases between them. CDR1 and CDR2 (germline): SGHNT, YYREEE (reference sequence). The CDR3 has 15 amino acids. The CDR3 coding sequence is TGTGCCAGCAGCCTCATGGGGCCTACTAATGAAAAACTGTTTTTT. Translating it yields CASSLMGPTNEKLFF.

CDR3 coding DNA: TGCGCCAGCAGTGAGACAGCTGGACAGGCCAACACTGAAGCTTTCTTT. Translating gives CASSETAGQANTEAFF. The gene calls are TRBV10-1 and TRBJ1-1, with 7 bases matching TRBD1. After removal of 2 bases from V and 2 bases from J, the junction contained 8 bases not matched to a gene. This CDR3 has 16 residues. Germline V lookup: CDR1 WNHNN, CDR2 SYGVQD (reference sequence).

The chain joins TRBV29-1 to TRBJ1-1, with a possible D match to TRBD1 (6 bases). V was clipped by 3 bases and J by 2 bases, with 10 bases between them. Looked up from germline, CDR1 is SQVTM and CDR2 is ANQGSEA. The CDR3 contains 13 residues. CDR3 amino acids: CSVDPGANTEAFF. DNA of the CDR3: TGCAGCGTTGACCCAGGGGCAAACACTGAAGCTTTCTTT.

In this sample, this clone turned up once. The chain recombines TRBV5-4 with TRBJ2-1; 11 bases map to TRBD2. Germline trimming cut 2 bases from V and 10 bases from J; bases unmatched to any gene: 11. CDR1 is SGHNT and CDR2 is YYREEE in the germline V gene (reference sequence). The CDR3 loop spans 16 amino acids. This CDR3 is CASSFTSGSPYREQFF. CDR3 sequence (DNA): TGTGCCAGCAGCTTCACTAGCGGGAGTCCCTATAGGGAGCAGTTCTTC.

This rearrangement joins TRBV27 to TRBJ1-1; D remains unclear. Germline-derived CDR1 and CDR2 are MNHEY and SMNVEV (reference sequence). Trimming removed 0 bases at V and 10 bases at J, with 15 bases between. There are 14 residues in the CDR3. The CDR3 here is CASSLSTPQRGAFF. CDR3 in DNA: TGTGCCAGCAGTTTATCTACTCCCCAGCGGGGAGCTTTCTTT.

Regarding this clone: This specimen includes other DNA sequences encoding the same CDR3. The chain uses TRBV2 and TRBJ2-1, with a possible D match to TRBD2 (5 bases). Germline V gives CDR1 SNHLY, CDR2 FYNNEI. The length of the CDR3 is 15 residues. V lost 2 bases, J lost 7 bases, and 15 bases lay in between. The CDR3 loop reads CASSESRLAANEQFF. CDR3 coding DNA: TGTGCCAGCAGTGAAAGTAGGCTAGCTGCAAATGAGCAGTTCTTC.

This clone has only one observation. CDR3 loop: CASSSRQAPAYEQYF. CDR3 DNA sequence: TGTGCCAGCAGTTCCCGACAGGCTCCTGCCTACGAGCAGTACTTC. This sequence joins TRBV27 and TRBJ2-7; perhaps TRBD1 as D (6 bases). The germline V gene has CDR1 MNHEY and CDR2 SMNVEV (reference sequence). Trimming pared 4 bases from V and 2 bases from J, leaving 15 bases between. The CDR3 has 15 residues.

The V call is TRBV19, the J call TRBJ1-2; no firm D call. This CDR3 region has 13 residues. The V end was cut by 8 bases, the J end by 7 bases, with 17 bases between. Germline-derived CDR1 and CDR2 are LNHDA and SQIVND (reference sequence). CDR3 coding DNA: TGTGCCAGTCTAAGTCTCCTCGATCGTGGCTACACCTTC. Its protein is CASLSLLDRGYTF.